This TCR beta chain originates from a study of OX40 agonist ivuxolimab in advanced cancers. Study-wide context: Ivuxolimab is an agonistic anti-OX40 (CD134) antibody, and patients were treated with it. Study-wide findings and caveats: CD4+ T cells averaged fewer expanded clones than CD8+ T cells. At 0.1 to 3.0 mg/kg and by week 6, clonal expansion occurred in CD4+ and CD8+ blood T cells.

This CDR3 is built from 18 residues. V was pared by 5 bases and J by 2 bases, with 11 bases of the junction left unmatched. Germline assignment: CDR1 MDHEN and CDR2 SYDVKM. Profiling relied on immunoSEQ multiplex PCR, and the TCRdb table lists in-frame clones only, not all of them. This table holds 75,000 to 100,000 clones, 70% to 90% found once. Comments on this clone: The antigen is undetermined.

The source of this sequence is an adult with an advanced solid tumor such as melanoma, head and neck, liver or kidney cancer. The V gene is TRBV28, the J gene TRBJ2-7; 14 bases line up with TRBD2. The source material was CD4+ or CD8+ T cells sorted from blood, sampled in a trial of the OX40 agonist ivuxolimab. The DNA of the CDR3 is TGTGCCAGCAGTGTACCGGGACTAGCGGGAGTAAGACCCTACGAGCAGTACTTC. Translated, it gives CASSVPGLAGVRPYEQYF.